These 4 T cell receptor beta chains share one sample of origin, sequenced in a study of memory CD4+ T cells and cytomegalovirus serostatus. Single viable CD3+CD4+CD8-CD45RO+ cells were sorted as the memory CD4+ T cells. Data came from immunoSEQ multiplex PCR; TCRdb stores just in-frame clones and leaves some out. Found here are tens of thousands of clones, over 60% of them singletons; the top ten hold 1.5% to 2.5%. The sequenced material came from memory CD4+ T cells from blood. The receptors stem from an adult in good health and CMV-seronegative.

This clone was observed once. The J gene is TRBJ2-5, the V gene TRBV6-1, with 7 bases fitting TRBD1. The CDR3 consists of 14 residues. Germline V gives CDR1 MNHNS, CDR2 SASEGT. After removal of 7 bases from V and 2 bases from J, the junction contained 7 bases not matched to a gene. The CDR3, as DNA: TGTGCCAGCACCGGGACAGCCGGACAAGAGACCCAGTACTTC. Protein sequence: CASTGTAGQETQYF.

This clone was recorded a few times. The rearrangement joins TRBV7-6 to TRBJ2-3, with 7 positions matching TRBD2. This CDR3 spans 15 amino acids. The germline V gene has CDR1 SGHVS and CDR2 FNYEAQ. V shed 5 bases and J 2 bases; nucleotides not matched to a gene: 7. The CDR3: CASSVLGGDTDTQYF. The CDR3 DNA sequence: TGTGCCAGCAGCGTACTTGGGGGGGACACAGATACGCAGTATTTT.

V and J are TRBV2 and TRBJ2-7; D is unresolved. Deletions cut 6 bases from V and 4 bases from J, with 19 bases between. The germline gives CDR1 SNHLY, CDR2 FYNNEI. The CDR3 totals 15 residues. This CDR3 reads CASRAEVQPIYEQYF. In nucleotides, the CDR3 is TGTGCCAGCAGGGCTGAGGTACAGCCGATATACGAGCAGTACTTC.

This chain joins TRBV29-1 and TRBJ2-1; D may correspond to TRBD1 or TRBD2 (6 bases each). CDR3 size: 15 residues. Germline CDR1 and CDR2: SQVTM and ANQGSEA. The V end was cut by 6 bases, the J end by 3 bases, with 18 bases between. The CDR3 DNA sequence: TGCAGCGTGGGGGACATCGGGGGTTACTACAATGAGCAGTTCTTC. Amino acid sequence: CSVGDIGGYYNEQFF.